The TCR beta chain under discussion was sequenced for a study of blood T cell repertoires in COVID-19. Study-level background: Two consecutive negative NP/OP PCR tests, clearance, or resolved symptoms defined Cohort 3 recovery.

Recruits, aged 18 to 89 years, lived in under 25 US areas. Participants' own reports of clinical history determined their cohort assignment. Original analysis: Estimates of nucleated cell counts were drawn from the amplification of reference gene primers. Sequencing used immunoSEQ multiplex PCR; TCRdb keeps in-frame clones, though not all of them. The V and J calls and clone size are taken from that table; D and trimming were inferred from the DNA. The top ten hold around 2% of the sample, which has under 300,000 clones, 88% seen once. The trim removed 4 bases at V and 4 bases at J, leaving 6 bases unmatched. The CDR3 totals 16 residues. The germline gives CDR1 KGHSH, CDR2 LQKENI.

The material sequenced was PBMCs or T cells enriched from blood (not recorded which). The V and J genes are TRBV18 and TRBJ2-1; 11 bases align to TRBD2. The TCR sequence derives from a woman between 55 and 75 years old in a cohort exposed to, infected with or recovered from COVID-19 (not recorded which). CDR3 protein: CASSRTSGGTYNEQFF. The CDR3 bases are TGTGCCAGCTCACGAACTAGCGGGGGAACTTACAATGAGCAGTTCTTC.